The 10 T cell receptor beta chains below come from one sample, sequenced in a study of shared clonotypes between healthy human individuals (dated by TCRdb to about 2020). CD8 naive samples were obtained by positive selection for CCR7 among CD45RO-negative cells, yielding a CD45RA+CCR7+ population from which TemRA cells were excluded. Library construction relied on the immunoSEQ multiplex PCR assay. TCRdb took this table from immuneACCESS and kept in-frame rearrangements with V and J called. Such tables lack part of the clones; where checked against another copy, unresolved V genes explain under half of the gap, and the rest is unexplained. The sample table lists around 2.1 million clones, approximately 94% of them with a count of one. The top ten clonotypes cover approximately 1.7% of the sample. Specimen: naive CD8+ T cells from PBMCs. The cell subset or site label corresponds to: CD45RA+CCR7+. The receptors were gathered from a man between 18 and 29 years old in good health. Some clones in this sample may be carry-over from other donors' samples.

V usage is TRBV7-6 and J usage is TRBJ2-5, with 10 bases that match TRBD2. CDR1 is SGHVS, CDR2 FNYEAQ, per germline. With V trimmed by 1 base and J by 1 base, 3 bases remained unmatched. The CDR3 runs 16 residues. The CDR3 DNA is TGTGCCAGCAGCTTAGTAGTAGCGGGAGGCCAAGAGACCCAGTACTTC. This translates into CASSLVVAGGQETQYF.

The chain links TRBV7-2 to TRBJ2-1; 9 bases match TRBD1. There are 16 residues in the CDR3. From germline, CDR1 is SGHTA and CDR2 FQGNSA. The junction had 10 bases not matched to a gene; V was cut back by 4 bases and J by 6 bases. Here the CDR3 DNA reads TGTGCCAGCAGCTCAACCACAGGGGGCGCTGTCAATGAGCAGTTCTTC. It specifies CASSSTTGGAVNEQFF. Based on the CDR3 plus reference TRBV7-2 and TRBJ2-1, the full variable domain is GAGVSQSPSNKVTEKGKDVELRCDPISGHTALYWYRQSLGQGLEFLIYFQGNSAPDKSGLPSDRFSAERTGGSVSTLTIQRTQQEDSAVYLCASSSTTGGAVNEQFFGPGTRLTVL.

CDR3 sequence reads: CASRPRTGANTGELFF. DNA of the CDR3: TGCGCCAGCAGACCTAGGACAGGGGCCAACACCGGGGAGCTGTTTTTT. This rearrangement joins TRBV10-2 to TRBJ2-2, with TRBD1 matching over 9 bases. Losses at the gene ends were 6 bases for V and 2 bases for J; bases not matched to a gene: 7. CDR1 and CDR2 (germline): WSHSY, SAAADI. The CDR3 loop spans 16 amino acids.

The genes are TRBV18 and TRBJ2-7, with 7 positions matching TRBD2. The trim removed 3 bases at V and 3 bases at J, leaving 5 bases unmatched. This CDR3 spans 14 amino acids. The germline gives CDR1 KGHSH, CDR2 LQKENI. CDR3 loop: CASSPAGVRYEQYF. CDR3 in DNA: TGTGCCAGCTCACCCGCGGGAGTTCGCTACGAGCAGTACTTC.

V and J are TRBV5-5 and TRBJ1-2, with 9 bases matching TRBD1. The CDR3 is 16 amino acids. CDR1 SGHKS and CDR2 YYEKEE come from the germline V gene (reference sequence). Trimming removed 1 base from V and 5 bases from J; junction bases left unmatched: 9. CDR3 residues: CASSLSGGQGRYGYTF. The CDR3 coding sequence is TGTGCCAGCAGCTTGTCAGGGGGACAGGGCCGGTATGGCTACACCTTC.

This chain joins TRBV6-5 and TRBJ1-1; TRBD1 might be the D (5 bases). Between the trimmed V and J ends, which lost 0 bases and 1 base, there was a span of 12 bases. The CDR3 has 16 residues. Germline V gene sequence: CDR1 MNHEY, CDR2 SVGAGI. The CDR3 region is CASSYSWGEKNTEAFF. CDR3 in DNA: TGTGCCAGCAGTTACTCGTGGGGGGAGAAGAACACTGAAGCTTTCTTT.

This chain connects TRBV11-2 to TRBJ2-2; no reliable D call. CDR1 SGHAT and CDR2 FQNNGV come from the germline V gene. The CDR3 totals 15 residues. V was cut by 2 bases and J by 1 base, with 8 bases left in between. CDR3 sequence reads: CASSLKTLNTGELFF. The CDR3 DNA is TGTGCCAGCAGCTTAAAAACTTTGAACACCGGGGAGCTGTTTTTT.

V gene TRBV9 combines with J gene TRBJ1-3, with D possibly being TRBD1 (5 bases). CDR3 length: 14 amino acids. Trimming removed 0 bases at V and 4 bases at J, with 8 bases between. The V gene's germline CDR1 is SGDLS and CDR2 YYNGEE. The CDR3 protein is CASSVDQGGNTIYF. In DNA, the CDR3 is TGTGCCAGCAGCGTAGACCAGGGAGGAAACACCATATATTTT.

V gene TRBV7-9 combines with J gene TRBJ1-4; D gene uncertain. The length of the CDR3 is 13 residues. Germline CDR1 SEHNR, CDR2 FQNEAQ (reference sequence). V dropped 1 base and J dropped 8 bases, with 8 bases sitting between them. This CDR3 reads CASSLGIREKLFF. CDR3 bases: TGTGCCAGCAGCTTAGGGATACGGGAAAAACTGTTTTTT.

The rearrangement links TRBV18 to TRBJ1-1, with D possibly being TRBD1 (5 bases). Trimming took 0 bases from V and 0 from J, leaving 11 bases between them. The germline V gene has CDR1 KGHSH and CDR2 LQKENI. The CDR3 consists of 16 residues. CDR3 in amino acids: CASSPPWGPLNTEAFF. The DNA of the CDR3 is TGTGCCAGCTCACCACCATGGGGCCCCTTGAACACTGAAGCTTTCTTT.